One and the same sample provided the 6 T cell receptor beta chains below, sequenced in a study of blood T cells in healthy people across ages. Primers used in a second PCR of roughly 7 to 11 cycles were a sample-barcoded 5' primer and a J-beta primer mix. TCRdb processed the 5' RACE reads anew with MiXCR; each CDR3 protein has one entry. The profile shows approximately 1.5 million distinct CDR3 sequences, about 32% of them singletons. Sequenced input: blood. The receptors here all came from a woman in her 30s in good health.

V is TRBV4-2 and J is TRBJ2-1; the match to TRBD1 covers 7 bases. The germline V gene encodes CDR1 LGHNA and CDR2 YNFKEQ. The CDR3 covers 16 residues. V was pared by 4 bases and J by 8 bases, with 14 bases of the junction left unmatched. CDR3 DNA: TGTGCCAGCAGCCTGGGCTTAAGACAGGGTAGGGATGAGCAGTTCTTC. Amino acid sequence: CASSLGLRQGRDEQFF.

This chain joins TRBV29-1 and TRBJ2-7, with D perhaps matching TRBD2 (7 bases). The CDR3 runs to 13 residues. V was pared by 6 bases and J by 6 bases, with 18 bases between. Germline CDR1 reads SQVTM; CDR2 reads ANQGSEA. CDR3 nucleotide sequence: TGCAGCGTAACCTTAAAGGGGGGGGCCGAGCAGTACTTC. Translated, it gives CSVTLKGGAEQYF.

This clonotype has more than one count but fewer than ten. CDR3 protein: CASSYSFGGDEQYF. The CDR3 coding sequence is TGTGCCAGCAGTTACTCGTTTGGGGGTGACGAGCAGTACTTC. The rearrangement uses TRBV6-6 and TRBJ2-7, with D tentatively TRBD1 or TRBD2 (5 bases each). Deletions cut 0 bases from V and 5 bases from J, with 11 bases between. The length of the CDR3 is 14 residues. The germline CDR1 and CDR2 sequences are MNHNY and SVGAGI (reference sequence).

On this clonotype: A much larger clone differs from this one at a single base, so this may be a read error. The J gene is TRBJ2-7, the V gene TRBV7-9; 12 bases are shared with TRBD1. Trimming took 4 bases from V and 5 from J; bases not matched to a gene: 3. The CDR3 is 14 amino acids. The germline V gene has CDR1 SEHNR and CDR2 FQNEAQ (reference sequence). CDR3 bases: TGTGCCAGCAGCTGGGACAGGGGGCGCCACGAGCAGTACTTC. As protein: CASSWDRGRHEQYF.

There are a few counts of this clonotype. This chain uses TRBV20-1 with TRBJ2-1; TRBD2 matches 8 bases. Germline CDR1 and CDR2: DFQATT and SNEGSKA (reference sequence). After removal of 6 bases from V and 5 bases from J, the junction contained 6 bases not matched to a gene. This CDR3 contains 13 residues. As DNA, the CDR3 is TGCAGTGCGTGGCGGGGGGACCACAATGAGCAGTTCTTC. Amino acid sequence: CSAWRGDHNEQFF.

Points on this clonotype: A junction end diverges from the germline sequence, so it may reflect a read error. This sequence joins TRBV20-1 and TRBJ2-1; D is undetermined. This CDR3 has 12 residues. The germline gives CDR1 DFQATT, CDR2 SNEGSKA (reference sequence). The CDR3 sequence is CSASPGSNEQVF. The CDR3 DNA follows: TGCAGTGCTAGCCCCGGGTCTAATGAGCAGGTCTTC.